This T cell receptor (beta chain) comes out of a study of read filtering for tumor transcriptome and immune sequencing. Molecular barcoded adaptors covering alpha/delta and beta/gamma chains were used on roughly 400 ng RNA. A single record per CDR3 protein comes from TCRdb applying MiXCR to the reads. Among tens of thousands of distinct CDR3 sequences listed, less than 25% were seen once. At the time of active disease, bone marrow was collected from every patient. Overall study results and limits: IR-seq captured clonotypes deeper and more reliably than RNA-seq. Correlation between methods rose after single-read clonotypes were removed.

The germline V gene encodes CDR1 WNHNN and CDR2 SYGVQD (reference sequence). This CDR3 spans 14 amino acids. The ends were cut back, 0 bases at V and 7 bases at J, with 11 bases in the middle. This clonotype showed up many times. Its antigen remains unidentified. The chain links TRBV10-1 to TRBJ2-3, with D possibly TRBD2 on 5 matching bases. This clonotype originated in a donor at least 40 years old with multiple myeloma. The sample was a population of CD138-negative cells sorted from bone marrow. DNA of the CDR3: TGCGCCAGCAGTGAGTCTGACTACCCATATACGCAGTATTTT. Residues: CASSESDYPYTQYF.